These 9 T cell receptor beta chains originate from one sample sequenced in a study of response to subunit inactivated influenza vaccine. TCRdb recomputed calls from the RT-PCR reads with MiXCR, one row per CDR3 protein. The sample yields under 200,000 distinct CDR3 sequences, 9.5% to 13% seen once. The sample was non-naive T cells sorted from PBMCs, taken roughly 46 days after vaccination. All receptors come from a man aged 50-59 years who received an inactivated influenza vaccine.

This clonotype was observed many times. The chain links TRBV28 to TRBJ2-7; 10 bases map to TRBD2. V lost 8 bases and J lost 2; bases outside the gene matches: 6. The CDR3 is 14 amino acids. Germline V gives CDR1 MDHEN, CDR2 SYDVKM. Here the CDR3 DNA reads TGTGCCAGCCAGTCTAGCGGGAGCGCCTACGAGCAGTACTTC. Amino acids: CASQSSGSAYEQYF.

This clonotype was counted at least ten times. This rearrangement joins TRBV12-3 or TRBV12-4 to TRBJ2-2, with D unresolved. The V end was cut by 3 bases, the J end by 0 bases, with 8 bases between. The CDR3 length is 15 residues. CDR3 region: CASSLSQANTGELFF. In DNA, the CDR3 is TGTGCCAGCAGTTTGTCGCAGGCGAACACCGGGGAGCTGTTTTTT.

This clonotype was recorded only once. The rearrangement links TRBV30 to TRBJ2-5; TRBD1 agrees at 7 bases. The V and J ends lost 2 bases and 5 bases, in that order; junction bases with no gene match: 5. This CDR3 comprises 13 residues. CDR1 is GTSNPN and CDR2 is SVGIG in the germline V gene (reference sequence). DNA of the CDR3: TGTGCCTGGAGTATACAGGGGAGTGAGACCCAGTACTTC. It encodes CAWSIQGSETQYF.

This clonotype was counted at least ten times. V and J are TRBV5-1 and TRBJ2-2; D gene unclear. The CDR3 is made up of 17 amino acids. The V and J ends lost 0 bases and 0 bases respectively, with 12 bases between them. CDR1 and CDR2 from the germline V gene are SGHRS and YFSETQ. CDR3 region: CASSLGGRTANTGELFF. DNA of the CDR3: TGCGCCAGCAGCTTGGGTGGTAGGACCGCGAACACCGGGGAGCTGTTTTTT.

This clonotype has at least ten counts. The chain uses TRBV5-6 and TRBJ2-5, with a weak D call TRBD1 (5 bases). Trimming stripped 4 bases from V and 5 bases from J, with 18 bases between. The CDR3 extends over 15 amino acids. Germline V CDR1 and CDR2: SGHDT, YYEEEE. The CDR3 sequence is CASSTVLRTYETQYF. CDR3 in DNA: TGTGCCAGCAGCACCGTCCTAAGGACATATGAGACCCAGTACTTC.

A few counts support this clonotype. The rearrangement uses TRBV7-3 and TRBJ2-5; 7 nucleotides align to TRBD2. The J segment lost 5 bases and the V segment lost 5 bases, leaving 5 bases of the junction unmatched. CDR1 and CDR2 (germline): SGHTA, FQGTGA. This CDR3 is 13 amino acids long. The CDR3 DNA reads TGTGCCAGCAGCCCGACTAGCTCCGAGACCCAGTACTTC. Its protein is CASSPTSSETQYF.

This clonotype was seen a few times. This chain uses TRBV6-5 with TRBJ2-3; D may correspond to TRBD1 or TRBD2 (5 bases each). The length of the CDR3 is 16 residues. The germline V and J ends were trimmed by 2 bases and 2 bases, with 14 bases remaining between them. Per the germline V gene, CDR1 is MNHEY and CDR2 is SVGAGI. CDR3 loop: CASSYGTPQITDTQYF. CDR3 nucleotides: TGTGCCAGCAGTTACGGGACCCCGCAGATCACAGATACGCAGTATTTT.

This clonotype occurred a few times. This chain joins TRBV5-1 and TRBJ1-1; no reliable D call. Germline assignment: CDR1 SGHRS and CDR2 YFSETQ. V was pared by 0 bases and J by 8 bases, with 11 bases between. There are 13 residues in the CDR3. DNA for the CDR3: TGCGCCAGCAGCTTGGAGCCAACCACAGAAGCTTTCTTT. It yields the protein CASSLEPTTEAFF.

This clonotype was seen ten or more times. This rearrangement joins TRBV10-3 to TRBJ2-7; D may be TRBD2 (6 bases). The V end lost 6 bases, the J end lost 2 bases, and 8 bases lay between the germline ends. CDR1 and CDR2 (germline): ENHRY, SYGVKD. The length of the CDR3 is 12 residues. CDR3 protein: CAIRTGAYEQYF. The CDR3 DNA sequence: TGTGCCATCAGGACGGGGGCCTACGAGCAGTACTTC.